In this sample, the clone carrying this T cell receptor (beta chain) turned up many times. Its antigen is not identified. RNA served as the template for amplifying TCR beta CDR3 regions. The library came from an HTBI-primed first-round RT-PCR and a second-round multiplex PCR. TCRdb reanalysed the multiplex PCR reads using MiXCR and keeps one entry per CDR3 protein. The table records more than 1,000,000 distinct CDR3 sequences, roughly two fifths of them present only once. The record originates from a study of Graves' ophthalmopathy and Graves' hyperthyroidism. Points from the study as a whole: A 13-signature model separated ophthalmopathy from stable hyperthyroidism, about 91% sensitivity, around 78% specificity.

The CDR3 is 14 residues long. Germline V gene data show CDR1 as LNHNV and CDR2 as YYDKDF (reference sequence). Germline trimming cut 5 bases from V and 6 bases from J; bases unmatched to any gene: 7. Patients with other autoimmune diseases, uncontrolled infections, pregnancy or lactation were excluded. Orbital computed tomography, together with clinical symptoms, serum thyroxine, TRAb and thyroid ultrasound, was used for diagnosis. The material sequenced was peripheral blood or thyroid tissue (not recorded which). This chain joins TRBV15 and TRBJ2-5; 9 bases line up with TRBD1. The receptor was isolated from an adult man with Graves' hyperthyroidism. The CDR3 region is CATSVQGAQKTQYF. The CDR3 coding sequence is TGTGCCACCAGCGTACAGGGGGCGCAAAAGACCCAGTACTTC.